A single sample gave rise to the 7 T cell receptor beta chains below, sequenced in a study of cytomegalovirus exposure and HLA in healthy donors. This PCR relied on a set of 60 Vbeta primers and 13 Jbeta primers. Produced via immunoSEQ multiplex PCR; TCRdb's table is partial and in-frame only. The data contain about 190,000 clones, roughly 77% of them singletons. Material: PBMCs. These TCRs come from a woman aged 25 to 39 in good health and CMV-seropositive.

The CDR3 sequence is CASRGPRGNTGELFF. The CDR3 nucleotides read TGTGCCAGCAGGGGGCCGCGGGGGAACACCGGGGAGCTGTTTTTT. The rearrangement uses TRBV5-5 and TRBJ2-2, with D possibly TRBD2 on 6 matching bases. The CDR3 totals 15 residues. The germline V gene has CDR1 SGHKS and CDR2 YYEKEE (reference sequence). V was clipped by 5 bases and J by 1 base, with 12 bases between them.

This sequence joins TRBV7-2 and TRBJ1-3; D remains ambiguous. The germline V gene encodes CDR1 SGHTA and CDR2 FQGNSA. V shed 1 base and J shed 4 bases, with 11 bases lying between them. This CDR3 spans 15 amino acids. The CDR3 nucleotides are TGTGCCAGCAGCTTAGTGGGCAGCTACGGAAACACCATATATTTT. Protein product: CASSLVGSYGNTIYF.

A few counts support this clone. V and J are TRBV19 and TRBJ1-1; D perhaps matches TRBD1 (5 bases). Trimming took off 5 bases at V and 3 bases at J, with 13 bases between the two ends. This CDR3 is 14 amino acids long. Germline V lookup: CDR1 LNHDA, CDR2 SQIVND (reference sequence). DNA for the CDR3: TGTGCCAGTAGTTTTGATGGGGCGGACACTGAAGCTTTCTTT. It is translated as CASSFDGADTEAFF.

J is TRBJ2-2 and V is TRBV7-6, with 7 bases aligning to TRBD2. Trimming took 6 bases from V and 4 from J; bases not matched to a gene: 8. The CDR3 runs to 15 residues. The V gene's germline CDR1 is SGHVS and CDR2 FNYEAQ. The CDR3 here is CASSSKGRGTGELFF. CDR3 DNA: TGTGCCAGCAGTTCTAAAGGGAGGGGCACCGGGGAGCTGTTTTTT. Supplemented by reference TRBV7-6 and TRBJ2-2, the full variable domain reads GAGVSQSPRYKVTKRGQDVALRCDPISGHVSLYWYRQALGQGPEFLTYFNYEAQQDKSGLPNDRFSAERPEGSISTLTIQRTEQRDSAMYRCASSSKGRGTGELFFGEGSRLTVL.

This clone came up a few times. The DNA of the CDR3 is TGTGCCAGCAGTTCTACAGGGGAGGACACTGAAGCTTTCTTT. Residues: CASSSTGEDTEAFF. V is TRBV6-5 and J is TRBJ1-1; 7 bases are a match to TRBD1. Germline values: CDR1 MNHEY, CDR2 SVGAGI. The CDR3 sequence is 14 residues long. The V segment lost 4 bases and the J segment 3 bases; nucleotides outside the gene matches: 5.

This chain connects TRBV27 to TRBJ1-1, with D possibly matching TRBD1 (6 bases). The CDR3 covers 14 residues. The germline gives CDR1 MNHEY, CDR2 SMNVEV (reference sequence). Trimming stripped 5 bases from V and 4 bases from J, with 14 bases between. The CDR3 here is CASSLKRGGTEAFF. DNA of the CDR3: TGTGCCAGCAGTCTAAAAAGAGGGGGCACTGAAGCTTTCTTT.

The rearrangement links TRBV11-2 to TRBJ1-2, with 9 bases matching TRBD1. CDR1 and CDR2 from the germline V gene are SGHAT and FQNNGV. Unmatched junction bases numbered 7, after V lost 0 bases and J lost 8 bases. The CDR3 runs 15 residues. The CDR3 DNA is TGTGCCAGCAGCTTAGATCTGGACAGGGGCTGGGGCTACACCTTC. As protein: CASSLDLDRGWGYTF.